These T cell receptor beta chains were read from a single sample in a study of T-cell reconstitution after alpha-beta-depleted transplantation in children. TCRdb called the PCR reads again in MiXCR, with one record for every CDR3 protein. In the table there are a few hundred thousand distinct CDR3 sequences, approximately 30% of which are singletons. Sequenced material: PBMCs, taken before TCRalphabeta/CD19-depleted stem cell transplant. These receptors were taken from a boy under three years old with Wiskott-Aldrich syndrome, due to receive a stem cell transplant. The conserved cysteine and the conserved F or W are not part of the CDR3 here. The order of the fields is V gene, J gene, CDR3 protein.

TRBV12-3/TRBV12-4	TRBJ2-7	ASRRDTDYEQY
TRBV12-3/TRBV12-4	TRBJ2-1	ASSFILAGEYNEQF
TRBV3-1	TRBJ2-5	ASSLLAGVGETQY
TRBV30	TRBJ2-1	AWSVRRVLYYNEQF
TRBV5-1	TRBJ2-1	ASSLVFWASYNEQF
TRBV5-1	TRBJ2-1	ASNGLAAYNEQF
TRBV5-1	TRBJ1-6	ASSPALTTGAYNSPLH
TRBV10-3	TRBJ2-3	AITPSRIGTDTQY
TRBV20-1	TRBJ2-3	SAPELGLDTQY
TRBV3-1	TRBJ2-1	ASSRRTSRRIDNEQF
TRBV3-1	TRBJ1-1	ASSPGWGAATEAF
TRBV5-1	TRBJ2-6	ASSLASNLLKSGANVLT
TRBV24-1	TRBJ2-2	ATSPGTANTGELF
TRBV7-9	TRBJ2-1	ASSSKAGHNEQF
TRBV5-1	TRBJ1-1	ASSLEAQGTEAF
TRBV12-3/TRBV12-4	TRBJ1-2	ASSLTPYGYT
TRBV7-9	TRBJ2-7	ASSVGPRGNHEQY
TRBV28	TRBJ1-3	ASSVPGDTLMFSGNTIY
TRBV5-1	TRBJ1-1	ASSLGGSGTEAF
TRBV30	TRBJ1-2	AWSVQGTDGYT
TRBV20-1	TRBJ2-7	CARDPRTVSYEQY
TRBV5-1	TRBJ1-5	ASSLLGQGNQPQH
TRBV12-3/TRBV12-4	TRBJ2-1	ASSPRDGSYNEQF
TRBV5-1	TRBJ1-1	ASSLPGHTSSEAF
TRBV20-1	TRBJ1-2	SARRQNYGYT
TRBV3-1	TRBJ2-7	ASTLGLAAYEQY
TRBV12-3/TRBV12-4	TRBJ2-4	ASSFPPSDIQY
TRBV6-1	TRBJ2-3	ASSRSGQGTDTQY
TRBV19	TRBJ2-2	AGADTNTGELF
TRBV7-9	TRBJ2-5	ASSSRWGEETQY
TRBV5-1	TRBJ2-1	ASSLEVGEWGNEQF
TRBV3-1	TRBJ2-1	ASSHQLAGGYNEQF
TRBV5-1	TRBJ1-2	ASSLLGDRHLDGYT
TRBV27	TRBJ2-2	ASSFLGQGVGGELF
TRBV3-1	TRBJ2-2	ASSQDLTGELF
TRBV9	TRBJ2-2	ASSPRTSRGELF
TRBV27	TRBJ2-5	ASSLLRSGKETQY
TRBV5-1	TRBJ2-3	ASSFQSTDTQY
TRBV28	TRBJ1-6	ASSLWGPRSSYNSPLH
TRBV12-3/TRBV12-4	TRBJ1-2	ASRSNRGYGYT
TRBV5-1	TRBJ2-5	ASSTYTGGEETQY
TRBV10-3	TRBJ2-2	AISDRDRTTGELF
TRBV5-1	TRBJ2-5	ASSAELAGGRETQY
TRBV20-1	TRBJ2-3	SAILAGGTDTQY
TRBV5-1	TRBJ2-1	ASSLGWTRGGNEQF
TRBV2	TRBJ2-5	ASSTGTSGIQETQY
TRBV25-1	TRBJ2-5	ASSSRSETQY
TRBV20-1	TRBJ2-2	SAIQGRDTGELF
TRBV20-1	TRBJ2-4	SAVGATIQY